This T cell receptor beta chain was retrieved from a study of OX40 agonist ivuxolimab in advanced cancers. The overall study: Partial responses, seen in three patients, involved one hepatocellular carcinoma and two cutaneous melanomas.

Of note for this clone: What it binds is unknown.

CDR1 and CDR2 from the germline V gene are SGHDN and FVKESK. The CDR3 totals 14 residues. Trimming left V 8 bases short and J 7 bases short, with 18 bases between. TCRdb's copy holds only in-frame clones and misses some; the assay was immunoSEQ multiplex PCR. The sample records approximately 70,000 clones, 88% being singletons. Whole-study results and caveats: At 0.1 to 3.0 mg/kg, CD4+ and CD8+ blood T cells expanded clonally by week 6.

The TCR originated in an adult with an advanced solid tumor such as melanoma, head and neck, liver or kidney cancer. The chain uses TRBV14 and TRBJ2-1; perhaps TRBD2 as D (6 bases). The material sequenced was CD4+ or CD8+ T cells sorted from blood, taken in a trial of the OX40 agonist ivuxolimab. The CDR3, as DNA: TGTGCCAGCCGACGACTAGGGCAGCAAAATGAGCAGTTCTTC. This translates into CASRRLGQQNEQFF.